This T cell receptor (beta chain) derives from a study of shared clonotypes between healthy human individuals. Measured with immunoSEQ multiplex PCR; TCRdb has only the in-frame clones, and not every one. The sample has 2 million to 2.5 million clones; about 92% are singletons. Naive CD8 cells, CD45RO-negative and positively selected for CCR7, excluded terminally differentiated effector memory CD45RA+ cells. Sequencing used naive CD8+ T cells from PBMCs. This receptor was taken from a man aged 18-30 years in good health. Some clones in this sample may be carry-over from other donors' samples.

The CDR3 coding sequence is TGTGCCAGCATTGGGACACGACTTTCGAGCTACGAGCAGTACTTC. Its protein is CASIGTRLSSYEQYF. The V call is TRBV6-9, the J call TRBJ2-7; perhaps TRBD1 as D (6 bases). Trimming stripped 7 bases from V and 3 bases from J, with 19 bases between. Looked up from germline, CDR1 is MNHGY and CDR2 is SVAAGI. The CDR3 is 15 amino acids.